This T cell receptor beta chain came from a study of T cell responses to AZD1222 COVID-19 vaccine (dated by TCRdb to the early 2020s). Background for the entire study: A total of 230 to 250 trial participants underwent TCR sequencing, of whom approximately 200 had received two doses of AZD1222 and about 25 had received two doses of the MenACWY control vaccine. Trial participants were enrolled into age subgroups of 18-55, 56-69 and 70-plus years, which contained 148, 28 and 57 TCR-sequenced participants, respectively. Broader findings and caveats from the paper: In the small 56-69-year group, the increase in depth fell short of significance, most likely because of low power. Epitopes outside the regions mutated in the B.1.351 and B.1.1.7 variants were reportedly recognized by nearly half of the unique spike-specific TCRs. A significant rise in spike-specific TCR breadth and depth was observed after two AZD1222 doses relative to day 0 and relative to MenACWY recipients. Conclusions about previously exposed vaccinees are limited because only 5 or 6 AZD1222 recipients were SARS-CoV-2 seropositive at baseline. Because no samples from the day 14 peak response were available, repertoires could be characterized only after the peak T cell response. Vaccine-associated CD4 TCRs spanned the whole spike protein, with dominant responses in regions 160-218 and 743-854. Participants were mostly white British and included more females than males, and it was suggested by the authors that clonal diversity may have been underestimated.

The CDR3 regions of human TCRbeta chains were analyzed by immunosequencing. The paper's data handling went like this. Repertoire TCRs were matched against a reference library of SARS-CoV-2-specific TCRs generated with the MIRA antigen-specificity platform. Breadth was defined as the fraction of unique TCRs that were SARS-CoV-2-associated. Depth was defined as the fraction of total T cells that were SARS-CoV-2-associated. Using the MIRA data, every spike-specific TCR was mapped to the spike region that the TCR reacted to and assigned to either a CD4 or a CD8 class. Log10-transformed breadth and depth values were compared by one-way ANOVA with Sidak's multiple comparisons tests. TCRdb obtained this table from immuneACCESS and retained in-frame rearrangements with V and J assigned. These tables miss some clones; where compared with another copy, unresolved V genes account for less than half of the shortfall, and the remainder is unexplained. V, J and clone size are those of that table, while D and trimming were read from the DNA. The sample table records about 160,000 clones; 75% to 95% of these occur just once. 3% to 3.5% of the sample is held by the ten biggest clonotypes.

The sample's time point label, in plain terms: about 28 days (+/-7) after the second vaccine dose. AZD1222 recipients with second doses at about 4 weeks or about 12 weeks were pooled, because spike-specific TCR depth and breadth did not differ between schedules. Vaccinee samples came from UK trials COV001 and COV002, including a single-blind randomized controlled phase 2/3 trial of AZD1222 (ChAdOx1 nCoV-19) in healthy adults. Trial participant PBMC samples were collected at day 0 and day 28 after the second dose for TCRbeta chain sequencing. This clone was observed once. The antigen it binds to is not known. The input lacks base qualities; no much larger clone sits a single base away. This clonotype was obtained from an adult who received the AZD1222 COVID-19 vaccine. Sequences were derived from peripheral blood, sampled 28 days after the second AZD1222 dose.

The CDR3 is CASSLGAQPQHF. The DNA reads TGTGCCAGCAGCTTGGGGGCTCAGCCCCAGCATTTT. The chain joins TRBV7-9 to TRBJ1-5; the D gene is perhaps TRBD1, on 6 matching bases. According to the germline V gene (reference sequence), CDR1 reads SEHNR and CDR2 reads FQNEAQ. V is pared back by 3 bases and J by 6 bases, with 6 bases lying between the germline termini. The CDR3 contains 12 residues, cysteine and phenylalanine counted. The DNA shown is the 36-base CDR3, in frame from base 1.